This T cell receptor beta chain was identified in a study of blood T cell repertoires in COVID-19. Overall study context: Researchers got acute and convalescent COVID-19 samples from the United States, Italy and Spain. The cDNA or gDNA used as material had been derived from T cells, B-cell-depleted T cells, or PBMCs.

Here immunoSEQ multiplex PCR was the method, and the copy in TCRdb shows in-frame clones only, minus some. Among some 68,000 clones, roughly 91% were seen once, and the ten largest hold around 7%. Germline lookup yields CDR1 ENHRY and CDR2 SYGVKD. This CDR3 contains 15 residues. The trim removed 0 bases at V and 3 bases at J, leaving 3 bases unmatched. Followed over time, Seattle patients had been enrolled while infection was active. The chain has TRBV10-3 and TRBJ2-7; the match to TRBD1 covers 9 bases. The sample taken for sequencing was peripheral blood. The source of this sequence is a man aged 40-49 years with COVID-19, enrolled during active disease. CDR3 sequence (DNA): TGTGCCATCAGTGAGTCGGGACAGGGTGGCTACGAGCAGTACTTC. This sequence encodes CAISESGQGGYEQYF.